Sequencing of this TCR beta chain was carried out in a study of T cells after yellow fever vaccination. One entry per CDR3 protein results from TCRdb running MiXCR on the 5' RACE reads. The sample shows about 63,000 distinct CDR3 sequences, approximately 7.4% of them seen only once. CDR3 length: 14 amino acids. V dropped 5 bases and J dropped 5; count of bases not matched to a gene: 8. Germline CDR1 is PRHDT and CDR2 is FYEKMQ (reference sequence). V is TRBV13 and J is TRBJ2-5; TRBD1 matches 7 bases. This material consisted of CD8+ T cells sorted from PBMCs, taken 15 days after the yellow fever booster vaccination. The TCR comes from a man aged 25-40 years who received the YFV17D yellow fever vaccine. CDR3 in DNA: TGTGCCAGCAGCATTGCGGACAGGCGGGAGACCCAGTACTTC. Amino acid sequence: CASSIADRRETQYF. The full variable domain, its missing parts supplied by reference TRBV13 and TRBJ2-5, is AAGVIQSPRHLIKEKRETATLKCYPIPRHDTVYWYQQGPGQDPQFLISFYEKMQSDKGSIPDRFSAQQFSDYHSELNMSSLELGDSALYFCASSIADRRETQYFGPGTRLLVL.